This entry describes one TCR beta chain. The target antigen is unknown. The 5'RACE method, run with constant-segment primers, produced TCR alpha and TCR beta cDNA libraries (carrying sample barcodes and UMIs). TCRdb called the 5' RACE reads again in MiXCR, with one record for every CDR3 protein. The profile shows more than 250,000 distinct CDR3 sequences, about 16% of them singletons. With 6 bases clipped from V and 2 bases from J, the junction kept 7 bases outside the gene matches. This CDR3 is 15 amino acids long. Germline V gives CDR1 SNHLY, CDR2 FYNNEI. This sample was taken from a study of T-cell memory formation after mild COVID-19. General observations from the study: Contracting CD4+ clones sat mainly in CM and EM; CD8+ in EMRA.

This receptor was obtained from a young man who had mild COVID-19 (a few samples of this study predate the infection). Cell type and time point are not known. Specimen: PBMCs or a T cell subset sorted from them (not recorded which). The chain combines TRBV2 with TRBJ2-1, with TRBD2 matching over 7 bases. The CDR3 sequence: CASSEEAGAYNEQFF. CDR3 coding DNA: TGTGCCAGCAGCGAGGAGGCGGGGGCCTACAATGAGCAGTTCTTC.